This T cell receptor beta chain was found in a study of cytomegalovirus exposure and HLA in healthy donors (dated 2017 in TCRdb). With regard to the full study: In an earlier analysis of under 750 of the donors, 250 to 350 Gb of sequence data and some 120 million unique TCR beta sequences from 150 million to 200 million T cells were reported. The study aimed to test whether signatures of past pathogen exposure could be identified by cataloging public T cell receptors. The T cell repertoires of several hundred subjects were profiled by immunosequencing and related to cytomegalovirus serostatus. In an earlier analysis of a few hundred of the donors, high-throughput TCR beta sequencing was used to judge whether each TCR beta V gene segment behaved as functional or pseudogenic. Every repertoire in the discovery cohort had been generated on one and the same sequencing platform. The later analysis used no new phenotypic data to find candidate immune exposures, relying instead on TCR beta sequences and their occurrence across donors. The genetic ancestry cluster associated with self-reported Caucasian donors included 81% of the 398 genotyped donors. To study patterns of TCR occurrence, a later analysis re-analyzed previously published TCR beta repertoires from several hundred donors and added high-resolution HLA genotyping. The number of typed donors differed by locus: about 629-630 for A, B, C, DRB1 and DQB1; 500 to 550 for DQA1; over 600 for DPA1; and some 430 for DPB1. The study combined high-throughput TCR immunosequencing, statistical association of individual TCRs with disease status, and machine learning to predict cytomegalovirus infection status. Donor age, sex, ethnicity and CMV serostatus were collected together with the repertoire data. In addition to the first cohort of roughly 700 subjects, a separate validation cohort of 130 or so different subjects was used. On average, roughly 250,000 unique TCR beta nucleotide sequences were sequenced per donor among 350 to 400 genotyped donors of the cohort, with roughly 18% of those sequences being non-productive. Both class I and class II loci were covered by HLA typing, at four-digit resolution. Because of strong linkage in the cohort, five DR-DQ haplotypes were treated as single units for association and clustering. Roughly 300 gigabases of sequencing data and approximately 91 million unique TCR sequences made up an early release that covered approximately 700 HLA-typed donors. Genome-wide SNP genotypes for about three fifths of the roughly 700 donors were used in a later genetic analysis, which treated that subset as a discovery cohort. The research as a whole found: A few of the identified cytomegalovirus-associated TCR beta chains were confirmed in vitro to be specific for cytomegalovirus antigens. A later analysis reported that several top co-occurrence clusters appeared linked to parvovirus B19, influenza, CMV and Epstein-Barr virus. Strong co-occurrence of HLA alleles, especially DR and DQ, made assigning TCR associations to individual alleles difficult. In both the original and validation cohorts, the classifier was reported to diagnose cytomegalovirus status with high specificity and sensitivity. In a later analysis, HLA-associated TCR beta chains were found to be more clonally expanded and to have lower generation probabilities than equally common non-associated chains. This cohort had only TCR beta chains sequenced, and the lack of alpha or paired-chain data limited which features could be detected. Broadly in line with IMGT annotations, most TCR beta V segments showed up in productive rearrangements about 90% or about 30% of the time in an earlier analysis of approximately 640 of the donors. A later analysis found that TCR association rates varied across HLA loci, with DRB1 alleles showing the most associated TCRs and HLA-C alleles the fewest. The 87-base-pair reads could not distinguish some IMGT-functional V segments, including TRBV6-2 and TRBV6-3, so those segments were excluded. V-gene and J-gene trimming of TCR beta chains was associated with a missense DCLRE1C variant in a later genetic analysis, and the association was replicated in an independent cohort. Compared with the approximately 710-donor mean, donors in an Asian-associated ancestry cluster had fewer N-insertions in productive TCRs, according to a later genetic analysis. Roughly uniform sequencing depth across donors was assumed in presence/absence analyses, although this assumption may not hold. The authors suggested that the approach could potentially be extended to other disease states and immunological phenotypes. The study gave a list of 150 to 200 TCR beta chains associated with cytomegalovirus. Over 15 rarely observed V segments, including chromosome 9 orphons, were excluded from the earlier analysis of just under 600 of the donors because counts were too low. A further reported finding was that TCR beta sequences accurately predicted the HLA-A and HLA-B alleles for most subjects in the first cohort. For the cohort, immune exposure information was limited to CMV serostatus. Correlated functional status among segregating V segments might be attributable to linkage disequilibrium, but an unknown experimental factor could not be ruled out. Across donors, most TCR sequences were observed very rarely, whereas some public TCRs were present in many individuals. Specific HLA alleles were associated with 15,000 to 20,000 TCR beta sequences at a false discovery rate of 0.05 in a later analysis. According to a later analysis, most CMV-associated TCR beta chains appeared to be HLA-restricted, and the HLA associations seemed to be driven largely by CMV exposure. HLA typing was unavailable for some donors at each locus, so association tests used only the typed subset. A cluster of highly shared sequence variants was judged likely to be a technical artifact of the sequencing pipeline.

Turning to this clone: Its recognized antigen is unknown. Base-call qualities are not available, and no considerably larger clone is one nucleotide away.

The cohort comprised some 730 healthy bone marrow donors. At the time of sampling, all cohort members were nominally healthy, though unrecorded immune exposures were likely present. The donor tested CMV seronegative, placing the donor among the 350 or so seronegative members of the cohort. A peripheral blood sample was collected from each donor, and TCR beta sequencing was performed on peripheral blood mononuclear cells. Genomic DNA extraction from the blood cell samples was performed with the Qiagen DNeasy Blood Extraction Kit. The method was the immunoSEQ multiplex PCR assay. A mixture of 60 forward primers for TCR Vbeta segments and 13 reverse primers for TCR Jbeta segments was used in the multiplex PCR. The CDR3 region of rearranged TCR beta genes was amplified from genomic DNA by a multiplex PCR assay. The Illumina HiSeq System was used to sequence the amplified TCR beta libraries as 87-base-pair reads. Turning to the authors' computational methods: Across the 600 to 700 repertoires, a later analysis counted tens of millions of unique TCR beta chains, roughly 11 million of which were shared by at least two donors. Raw reads were error-corrected and collapsed into unique sequences by a nearest-neighbor algorithm in which closely related sequences were merged to remove PCR and sequencing errors. V, D and J gene segments were assigned by aligning CDR3 sequences to IMGT reference sequences. For a sequence to be retained, a match of at least six nucleotides was required to both a V gene segment and a J gene segment. Rearrangements were classified as productive when the CDR3 lacked stop codons and remained in frame with V and J, and all other rearrangements were classified as non-productive. Following IMGT convention, CDR3 was defined as the stretch from the second conserved V-encoded cysteine up to the conserved J-encoded phenylalanine. In an earlier analysis of 500 to 650 of the donors, sequences lacking an unambiguous match to a single V gene segment were excluded. In an earlier analysis of a few hundred of the donors, a V segment was called functional when productive rearrangements were above 56.7%, and segregating when the standard deviation between donors exceeded 5%. To diagnose cytomegalovirus status from the catalog of TCR beta chain sequences, a statistical classification framework was built. In a later analysis, TCR nucleotide sequences were compared against IMGT/GENE-DB human TR gene sequences so that V and J genes could be assigned. A later analysis assigned CDR3 sequences and most-parsimonious VDJ recombination scenarios with the TCRdist pipeline. In a later analysis, every TCR beta chain was defined by the combination of its CDR3 amino acid sequence and its V-gene family, and reads without a unique V-gene family were dropped. A later analysis removed over 500 highly shared, low-generation-probability nucleotide sequences to deal with suspected cross-contamination and a sequencing artifact. For each public chain, a later analysis derived a clonal expansion index from normalized ranks of inferred template counts within each repertoire. A later analysis computed generation probabilities with a VDJ recombination model fitted to out-of-frame rearrangements, and checked the results against IGoR. A later analysis scored TCR-TCR, TCR-HLA and TCR-CMV co-occurrence with hypergeometric tests, applying a repertoire-size bias correction to TCR pairs. A later analysis estimated false discovery rates by permuting HLA or CMV assignments 20 times. In a later analysis, co-occurring TCRs were grouped with DBSCAN, and TCRdist sequence similarity was added when clustering was performed within HLA-allele-positive subsets. For co-occurrence clustering, repertoires with fewer than 30,000 or more than 120,000 public chains were excluded, along with several repertoires with anomalous nucleotide sharing. TCRdb took over this immuneACCESS table, retaining in-frame rearrangements with V and J assigned. Such tables are incomplete; in checked studies, under half of the missing clones stem from an unresolved V gene, and the remainder is unexplained. The DNA gave D and trimming, while V, J and clone size come from that table. The sample includes roughly 150,000 clones, with around 84% observed a single time. The ten largest account for about 2.5% of the sample.

Trimming accounts for 3 bases at V and 4 bases at J, while the number of junction bases matched to no gene is 5. Looking up the germline V gene (reference sequence) yields CDR1 SEHNR and CDR2 FQNEAQ. The cysteine opens and the phenylalanine closes a CDR3 of 15 amino acids. The retained sequence is limited to the CDR3, 45 bases, with the frame set at the first base. This clonotype was sampled from a boy younger than 10 in good health and CMV-seronegative. The sequence links TRBV7-9 to TRBJ2-1, with 8 bases aligning to TRBD2. Sequencing was carried out using PBMCs. The CDR3 protein: CASSFLAGTYNEQFF. The nucleotide sequence reads TGTGCCAGCAGCTTTCTAGCGGGCACTTACAATGAGCAGTTCTTC.